This T cell receptor beta chain is from a study of shared clonotypes between healthy human individuals. Study-level points and caveats: In several donors, about 5% of naive CD4 clonotypes appeared in common.

CDR1 is MDHEN and CDR2 is SYDVKM in the germline V gene. Trimming took off 4 bases at V and 3 bases at J, with 10 bases between the two ends. The CDR3 is made up of 13 amino acids. In regard to this clone: Its antigen is still unknown.

Authors' analysis steps: Sequence data from immunoSEQ were junction-only and lacked quality scores; consequently, filtering differed. Sequencing was performed with immunoSEQ multiplex PCR; in TCRdb, only in-frame clones are kept and a portion is missing. The V and J calls and clone size were taken over from that table, and D and trimming were inferred from the DNA. The data contain roughly 2,500,000 clones, under 95% of them singletons. This receptor was obtained from a young man in good health. Some clones in this sample may be carry-over from other donors' samples. Sequencing was done on a sample of naive CD4+ T cells from PBMCs. Documented subset: CD45RA+ positively selected. The chain couples TRBV28 to TRBJ2-7; D remains unclear. In DNA form, the CDR3 reads TGTGCCAGCAGTTCCTCGACGGTCTACGAGCAGTACTTC. It translates to CASSSSTVYEQYF. The variable domain in full, with the rest retrieved from reference TRBV28 and TRBJ2-7, is DVKVTQSSRYLVKRTGEKVFLECVQDMDHENMFWYRQDPGLGLRLIYFSYDVKMKEKGDIPEGYSVSREKKERFSLILESASTNQTSMYLCASSSSTVYEQYFGPGTRLTVT.